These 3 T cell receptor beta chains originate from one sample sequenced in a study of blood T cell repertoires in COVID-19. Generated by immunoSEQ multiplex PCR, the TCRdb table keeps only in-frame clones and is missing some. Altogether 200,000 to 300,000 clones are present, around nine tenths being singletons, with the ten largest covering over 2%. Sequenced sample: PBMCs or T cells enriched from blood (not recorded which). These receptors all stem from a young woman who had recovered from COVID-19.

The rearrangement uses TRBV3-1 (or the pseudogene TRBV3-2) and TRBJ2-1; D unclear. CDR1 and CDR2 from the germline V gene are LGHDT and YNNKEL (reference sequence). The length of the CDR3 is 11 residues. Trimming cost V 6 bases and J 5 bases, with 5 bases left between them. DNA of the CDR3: TGTGCCAGCAGTTATGACAATGAGCAGTTCTTC. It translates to CASSYDNEQFF.

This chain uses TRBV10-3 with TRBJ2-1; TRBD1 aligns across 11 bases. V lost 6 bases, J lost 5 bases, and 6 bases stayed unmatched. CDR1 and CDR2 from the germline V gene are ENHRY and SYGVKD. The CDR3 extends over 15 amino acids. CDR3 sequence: CAISWGQGGDNEQFF. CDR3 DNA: TGTGCCATCAGCTGGGGACAGGGGGGGGACAATGAGCAGTTCTTC.

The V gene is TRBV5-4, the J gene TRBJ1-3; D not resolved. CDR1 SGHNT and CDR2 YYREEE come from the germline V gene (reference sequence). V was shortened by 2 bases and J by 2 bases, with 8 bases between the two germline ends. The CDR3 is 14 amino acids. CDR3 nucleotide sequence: TGTGCCAGCAGCTTAGAACAACCTGGAAACACCATATATTTT. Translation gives CASSLEQPGNTIYF.